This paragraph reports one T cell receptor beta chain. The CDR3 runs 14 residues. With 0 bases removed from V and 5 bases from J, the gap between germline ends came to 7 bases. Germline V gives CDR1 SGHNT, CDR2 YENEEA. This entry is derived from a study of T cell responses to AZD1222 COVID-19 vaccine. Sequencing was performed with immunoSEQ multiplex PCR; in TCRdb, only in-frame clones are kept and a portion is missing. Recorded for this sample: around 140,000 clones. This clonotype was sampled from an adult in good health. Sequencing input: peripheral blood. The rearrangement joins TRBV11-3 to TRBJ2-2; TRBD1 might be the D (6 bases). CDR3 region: CASSLETGTGELFF. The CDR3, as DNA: TGTGCCAGCAGCTTAGAAACAGGGACCGGGGAGCTGTTTTTT. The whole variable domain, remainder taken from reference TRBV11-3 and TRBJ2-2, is EAGVVQSPRYKIIEKKQPVAFWCNPISGHNTLYWYLQNLGQGPELLIRYENEEAVDDSQLPKDRFSAERLKGVDSTLKIQPAELGDSAVYLCASSLETGTGELFFGEGSRLTVL.